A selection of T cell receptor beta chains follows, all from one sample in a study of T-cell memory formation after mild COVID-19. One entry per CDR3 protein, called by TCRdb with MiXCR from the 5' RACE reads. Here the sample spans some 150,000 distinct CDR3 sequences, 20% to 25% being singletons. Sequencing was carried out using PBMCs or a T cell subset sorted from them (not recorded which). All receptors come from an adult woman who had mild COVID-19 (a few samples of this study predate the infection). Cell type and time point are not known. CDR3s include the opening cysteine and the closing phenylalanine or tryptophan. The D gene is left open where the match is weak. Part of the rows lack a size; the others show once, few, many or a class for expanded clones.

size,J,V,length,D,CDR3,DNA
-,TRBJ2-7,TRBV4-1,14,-,CASSQGQGISEQYF,TGCGCCAGCAGCCAAGGGCAGGGTATCTCCGAGCAGTACTTC
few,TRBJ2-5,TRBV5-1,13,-,CASSAPYQETQYF,TGCGCCAGTTCAGCTCCGTATCAAGAGACCCAGTACTTC
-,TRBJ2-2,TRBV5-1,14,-,CASQPTGRAGELFF,TGCGCCAGCCAACCCACAGGGCGCGCCGGGGAGCTGTTTTTT
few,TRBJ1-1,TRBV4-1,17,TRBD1,CASSGFLSDRGETEAFF,TGCGCCAGCAGCGGTTTCCTTTCAGACAGGGGAGAAACTGAAGCTTTCTTT
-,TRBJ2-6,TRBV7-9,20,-,CASSLSYRENSLSGANVLTF,TGTGCCAGCAGCTTATCTTACAGGGAAAATTCCCTCTCTGGGGCCAACGTCCTGACTTTC
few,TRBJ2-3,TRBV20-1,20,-,CSASPEDLTGLTLSKDTQYF,TGCAGTGCTAGTCCTGAGGACCTAACGGGCCTTACCCTGTCGAAAGATACGCAGTATTTT
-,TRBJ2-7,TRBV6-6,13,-,CASASASSYEQYF,TGTGCCAGCGCCAGCGCGAGCTCCTACGAGCAGTACTTC
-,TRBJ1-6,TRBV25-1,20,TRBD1,CASSEKGAGDLYPGDSPLHF,TGTGCCAGCAGTGAGAAGGGGGCTGGAGATCTATACCCGGGGGATTCACCCCTCCACTTT
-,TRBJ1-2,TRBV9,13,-,CASTAVSAYGYTF,TGTGCCAGCACGGCGGTATCCGCCTATGGCTACACCTTC
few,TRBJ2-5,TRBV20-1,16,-,CSARGVVAGRMKTQYF,TGCAGTGCTAGAGGAGTCGTGGCAGGGCGAATGAAGACCCAGTACTTC